The present T cell receptor beta chain was sequenced within a study of blood T cell repertoires in COVID-19. Germline V gives CDR1 SGHAT, CDR2 FQNNGV. This CDR3 comprises 17 residues. V lost 5 bases to trimming and J lost 2 bases; unmatched junction nucleotides: 11. The assay was immunoSEQ multiplex PCR, and TCRdb's table has in-frame clones only and misses some. This table holds nearly 80,000 clones, about 85% found once. The sequencing input was peripheral blood. The TCR comes from a man aged 60 to 69 with active or convalescent COVID-19. The chain links TRBV11-2 to TRBJ2-4; 8 bases are a match to TRBD2. The DNA for the CDR3 is TGTGCCAGCAGCCCGAGGGTCGGGGGGGCTACCAAAAACATTCAGTACTTC. This gives the protein CASSPRVGGATKNIQYF.